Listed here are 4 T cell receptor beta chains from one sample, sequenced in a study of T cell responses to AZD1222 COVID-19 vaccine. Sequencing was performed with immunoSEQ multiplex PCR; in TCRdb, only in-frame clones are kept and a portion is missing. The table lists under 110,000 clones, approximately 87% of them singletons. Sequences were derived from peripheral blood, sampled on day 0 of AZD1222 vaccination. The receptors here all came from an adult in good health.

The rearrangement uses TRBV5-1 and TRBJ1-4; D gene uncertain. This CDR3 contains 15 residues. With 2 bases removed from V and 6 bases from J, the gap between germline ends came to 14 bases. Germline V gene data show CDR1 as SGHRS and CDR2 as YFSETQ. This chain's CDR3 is CASSFSLGLDEKLFF. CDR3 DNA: TGCGCCAGCAGCTTCTCTCTGGGTTTGGATGAAAAACTGTTTTTT. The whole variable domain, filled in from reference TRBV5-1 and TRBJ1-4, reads KAGVTQTPRYLIKTRGQQVTLSCSPISGHRSVSWYQQTPGQGLQFLFEYFSETQRNKGNFPGRFSGRQFSNSRSEMNVSTLELGDSALYLCASSFSLGLDEKLFFGSGTQLSVL.

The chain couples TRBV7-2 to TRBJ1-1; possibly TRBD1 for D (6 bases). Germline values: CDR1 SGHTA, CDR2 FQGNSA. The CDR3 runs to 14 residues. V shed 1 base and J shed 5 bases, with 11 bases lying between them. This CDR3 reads CASSLVTRGTEAFF. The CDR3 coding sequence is TGTGCCAGCAGCTTAGTGACAAGGGGGACTGAAGCTTTCTTT.

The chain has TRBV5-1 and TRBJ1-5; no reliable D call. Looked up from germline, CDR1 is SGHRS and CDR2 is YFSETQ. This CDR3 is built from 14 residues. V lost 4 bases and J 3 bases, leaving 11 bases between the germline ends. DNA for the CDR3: TGCGCCAGCAGCGCCGACGCCTCCAATCAGCCCCAGCATTTT. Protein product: CASSADASNQPQHF.

The CDR3 coding sequence is TGTGCCAGCAGCCCGGGACTAGCAGGTTACGAGCAGTACTTC. It translates to CASSPGLAGYEQYF. This chain connects TRBV7-2 to TRBJ2-7; 9 bases fit TRBD2. This CDR3 is built from 14 residues. After removal of 5 bases from V and 4 bases from J, the junction contained 6 bases not matched to a gene. CDR1 and CDR2 (germline): SGHTA, FQGNSA.